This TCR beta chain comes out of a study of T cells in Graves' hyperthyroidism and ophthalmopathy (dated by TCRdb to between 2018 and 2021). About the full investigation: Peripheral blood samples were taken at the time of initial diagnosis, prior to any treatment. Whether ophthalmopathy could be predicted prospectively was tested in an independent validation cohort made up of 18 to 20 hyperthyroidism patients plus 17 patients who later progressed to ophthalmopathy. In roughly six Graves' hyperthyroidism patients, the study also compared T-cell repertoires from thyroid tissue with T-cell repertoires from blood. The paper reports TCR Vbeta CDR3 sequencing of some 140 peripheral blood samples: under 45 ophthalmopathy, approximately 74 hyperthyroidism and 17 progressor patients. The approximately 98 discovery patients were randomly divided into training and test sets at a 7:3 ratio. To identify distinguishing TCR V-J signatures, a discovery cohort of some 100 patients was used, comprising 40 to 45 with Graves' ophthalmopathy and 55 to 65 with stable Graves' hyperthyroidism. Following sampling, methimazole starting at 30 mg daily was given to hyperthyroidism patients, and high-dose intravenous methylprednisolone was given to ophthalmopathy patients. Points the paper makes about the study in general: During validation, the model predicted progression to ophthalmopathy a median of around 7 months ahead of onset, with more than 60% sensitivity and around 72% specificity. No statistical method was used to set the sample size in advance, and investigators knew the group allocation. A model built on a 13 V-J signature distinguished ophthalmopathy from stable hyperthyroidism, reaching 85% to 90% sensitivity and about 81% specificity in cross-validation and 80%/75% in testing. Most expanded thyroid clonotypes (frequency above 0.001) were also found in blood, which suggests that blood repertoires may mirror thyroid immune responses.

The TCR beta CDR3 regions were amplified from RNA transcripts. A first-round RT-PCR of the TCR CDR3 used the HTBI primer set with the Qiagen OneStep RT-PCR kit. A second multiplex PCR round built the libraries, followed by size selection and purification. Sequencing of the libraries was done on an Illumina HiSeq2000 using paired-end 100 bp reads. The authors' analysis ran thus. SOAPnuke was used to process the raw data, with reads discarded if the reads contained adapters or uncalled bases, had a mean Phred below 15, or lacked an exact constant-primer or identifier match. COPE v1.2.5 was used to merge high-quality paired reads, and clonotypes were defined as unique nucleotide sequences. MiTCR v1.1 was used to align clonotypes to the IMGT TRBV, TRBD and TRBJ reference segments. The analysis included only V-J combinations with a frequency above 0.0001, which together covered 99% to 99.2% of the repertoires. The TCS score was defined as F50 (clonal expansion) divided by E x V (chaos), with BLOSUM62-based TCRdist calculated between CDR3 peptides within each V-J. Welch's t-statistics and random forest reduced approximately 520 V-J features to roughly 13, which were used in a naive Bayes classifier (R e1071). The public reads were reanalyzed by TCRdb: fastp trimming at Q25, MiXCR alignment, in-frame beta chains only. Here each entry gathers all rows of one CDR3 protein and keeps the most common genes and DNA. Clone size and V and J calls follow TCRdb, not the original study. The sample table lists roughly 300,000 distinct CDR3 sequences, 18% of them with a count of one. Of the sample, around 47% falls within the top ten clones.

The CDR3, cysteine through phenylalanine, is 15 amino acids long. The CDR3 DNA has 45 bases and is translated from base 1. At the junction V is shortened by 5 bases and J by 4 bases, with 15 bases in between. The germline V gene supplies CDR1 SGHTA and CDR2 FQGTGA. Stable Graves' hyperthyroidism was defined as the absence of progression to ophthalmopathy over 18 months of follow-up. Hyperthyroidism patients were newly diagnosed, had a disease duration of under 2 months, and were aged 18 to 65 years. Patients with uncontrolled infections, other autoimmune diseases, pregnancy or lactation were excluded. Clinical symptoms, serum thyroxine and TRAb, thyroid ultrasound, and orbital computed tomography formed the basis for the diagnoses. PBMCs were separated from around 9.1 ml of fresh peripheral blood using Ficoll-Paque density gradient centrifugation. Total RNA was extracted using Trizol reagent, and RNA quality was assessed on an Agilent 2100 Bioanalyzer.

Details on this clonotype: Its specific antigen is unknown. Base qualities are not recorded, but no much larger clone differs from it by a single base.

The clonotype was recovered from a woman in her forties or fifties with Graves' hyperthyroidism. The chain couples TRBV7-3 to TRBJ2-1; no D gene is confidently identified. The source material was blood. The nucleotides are TGTGCCAGCAGCCCCCGCTCAGGACCGTACAATGAGCAGTTCTTC. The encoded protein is CASSPRSGPYNEQFF.